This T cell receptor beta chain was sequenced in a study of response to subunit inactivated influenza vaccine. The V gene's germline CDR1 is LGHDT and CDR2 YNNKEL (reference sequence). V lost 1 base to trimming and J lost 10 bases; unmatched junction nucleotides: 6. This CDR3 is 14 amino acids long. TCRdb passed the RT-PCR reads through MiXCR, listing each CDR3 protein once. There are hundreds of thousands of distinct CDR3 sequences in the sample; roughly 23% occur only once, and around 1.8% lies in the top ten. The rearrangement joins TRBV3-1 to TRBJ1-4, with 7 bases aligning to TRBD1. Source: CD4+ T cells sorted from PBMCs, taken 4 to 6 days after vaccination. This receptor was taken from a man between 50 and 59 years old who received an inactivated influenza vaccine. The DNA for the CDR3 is TGTGCCAGCAGCCAAGTAGGACAGGTCGGAAAACTGTTTTTT. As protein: CASSQVGQVGKLFF.